These T cell receptor beta chains were read from a single sample in a study of shared clonotypes between healthy human individuals. Clones were read by immunoSEQ multiplex PCR, and TCRdb kept only the in-frame ones, dropping some. Here the sample spans about 550,000 clones, roughly 95% being singletons. Sequences were obtained from naive CD8+ T cells sorted from blood. All receptors derive from a woman between 25 and 40 years old in good health. CDR3s include the opening cysteine and the closing phenylalanine or tryptophan. Clone sizes are given selectively: once, few, many, or a class where the clone is expanded.

j_gene | v_gene | abundance | CDR3aa
TRBJ2-5 | TRBV5-4 | . | CASSLGGEETQYF
TRBJ2-3 | TRBV13 | . | CASSLGGAHDTDTQYF
TRBJ2-7 | TRBV28 | . | CASRLAGETYEQYF
TRBJ2-7 | TRBV7-5 | . | CVRTPLLGFSSYEQYF
TRBJ2-5 | TRBV4-1 | . | CASSQPPLAGVETQYF
TRBJ2-1 | TRBV28 | . | CASTSSSSYNEQFF
TRBJ2-7 | TRBV19 | . | CASSFGRGYEQYF
TRBJ2-7 | TRBV5-1 | . | CASSLAVAYEQYF
TRBJ2-7 | TRBV28 | . | CASSLDRGASGVTYEQYF
TRBJ2-1 | TRBV28 | . | CASSLGSEQFF
TRBJ1-4 | TRBV5-4 | . | CASSPGTDNEKLFF
TRBJ1-2 | TRBV5-6 | . | CASSLEVGQGGYTF
TRBJ2-7 | TRBV7-9 | . | CASSPRQGIYEQYF
TRBJ1-2 | TRBV13 | . | CASSATGGDYGYTF
TRBJ2-7 | TRBV5-4 | . | CASSGRLAGNSYEQYF
TRBJ2-3 | TRBV27 | . | CASSLGTGNTQYF
TRBJ2-3 | TRBV2 | . | CASRRTGSPDTQYF
TRBJ1-6 | TRBV19 | . | CASGLGGDYNSPLHF
TRBJ1-1 | TRBV7-9 | . | CASRKATGSVNTEAFF
TRBJ2-3 | TRBV11-3 | once | CASSSGTSGGFKYF
TRBJ2-1 | TRBV6-1 | . | CALLTGGHEQFF
TRBJ1-2 | TRBV4-1 | . | CASSQGPPGGPSGYTF
TRBJ2-5 | TRBV2 | . | CASLPSWRETQYF
TRBJ2-1 | TRBV28 | . | CASSLRAAGTGQFF
TRBJ2-3 | TRBV7-9 | . | CASSPAGVGTDTQYF
TRBJ2-7 | TRBV13 | . | CASSFRGLASDEQYF
TRBJ2-1 | TRBV7-9 | . | CASTPPEGKRESNGEQFF
TRBJ2-3 | TRBV9 | . | CASSPHRVFKDTQYF
TRBJ1-3 | TRBV27 | . | CASSFWDGSGNTIYF